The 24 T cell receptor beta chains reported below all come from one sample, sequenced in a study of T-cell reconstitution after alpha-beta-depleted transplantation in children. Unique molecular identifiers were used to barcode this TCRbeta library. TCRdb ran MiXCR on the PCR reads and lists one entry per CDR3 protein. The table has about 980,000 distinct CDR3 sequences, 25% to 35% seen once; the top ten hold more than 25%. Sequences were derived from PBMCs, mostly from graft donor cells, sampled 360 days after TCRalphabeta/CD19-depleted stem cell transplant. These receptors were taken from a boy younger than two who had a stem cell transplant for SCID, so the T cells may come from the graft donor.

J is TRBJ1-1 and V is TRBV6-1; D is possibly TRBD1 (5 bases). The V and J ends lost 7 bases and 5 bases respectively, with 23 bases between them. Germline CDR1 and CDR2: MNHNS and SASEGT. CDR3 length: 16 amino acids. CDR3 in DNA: TGTGCCAGCACCCTATCTGGGCAGGGACGGTGGACTGAAGCTTTCTTT. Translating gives CASTLSGQGRWTEAFF.

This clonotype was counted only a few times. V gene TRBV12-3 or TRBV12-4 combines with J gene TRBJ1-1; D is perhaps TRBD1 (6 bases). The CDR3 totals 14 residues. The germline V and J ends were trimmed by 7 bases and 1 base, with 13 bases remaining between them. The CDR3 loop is CASKTGTRNTEAFF. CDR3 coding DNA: TGTGCCAGCAAAACAGGGACCCGGAACACTGAAGCTTTCTTT.

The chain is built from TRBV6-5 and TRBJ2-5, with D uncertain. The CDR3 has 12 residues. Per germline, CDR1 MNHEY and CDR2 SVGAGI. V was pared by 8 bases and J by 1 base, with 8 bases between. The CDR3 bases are TGTGCCAGCGGTCCAGTCCAAGAGACCCAGTACTTC. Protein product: CASGPVQETQYF.

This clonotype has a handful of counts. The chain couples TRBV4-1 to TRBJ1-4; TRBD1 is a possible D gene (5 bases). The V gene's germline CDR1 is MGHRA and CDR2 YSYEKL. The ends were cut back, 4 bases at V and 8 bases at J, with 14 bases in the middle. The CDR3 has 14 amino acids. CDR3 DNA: TGCGCCAGCAGCCTGGGGAGGGGTCGGGAAAAACTGTTTTTT. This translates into CASSLGRGREKLFF.

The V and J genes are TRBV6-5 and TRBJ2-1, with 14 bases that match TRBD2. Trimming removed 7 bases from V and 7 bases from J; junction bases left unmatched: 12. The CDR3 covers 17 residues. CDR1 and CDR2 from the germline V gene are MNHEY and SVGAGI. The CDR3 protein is CASISGLAGALGNEQFF. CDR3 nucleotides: TGTGCCAGCATCTCGGGACTAGCGGGGGCCCTTGGTAATGAGCAGTTCTTC.

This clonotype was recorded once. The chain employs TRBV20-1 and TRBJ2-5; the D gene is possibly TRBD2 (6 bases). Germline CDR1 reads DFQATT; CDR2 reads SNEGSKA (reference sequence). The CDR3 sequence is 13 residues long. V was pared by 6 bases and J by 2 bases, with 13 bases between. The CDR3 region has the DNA TGCAGTGCCCGGGGCGGGGCACAAGAGACCCAGTACTTC. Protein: CSARGGAQETQYF.

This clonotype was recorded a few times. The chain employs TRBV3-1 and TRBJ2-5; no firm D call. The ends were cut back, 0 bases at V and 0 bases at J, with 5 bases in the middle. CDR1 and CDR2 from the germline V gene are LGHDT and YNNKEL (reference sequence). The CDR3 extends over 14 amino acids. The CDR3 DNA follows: TGTGCCAGCAGCCAAGATGTATACCAAGAGACCCAGTACTTC. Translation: CASSQDVYQETQYF.

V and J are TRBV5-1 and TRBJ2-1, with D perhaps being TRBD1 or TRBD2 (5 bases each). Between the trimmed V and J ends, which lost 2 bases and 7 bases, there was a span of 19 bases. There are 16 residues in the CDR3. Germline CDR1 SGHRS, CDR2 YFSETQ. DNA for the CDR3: TGCGCCAGCAGCTTAGGGGTCGAATCCCCGGGAAATGAGCAGTTCTTC. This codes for CASSLGVESPGNEQFF.

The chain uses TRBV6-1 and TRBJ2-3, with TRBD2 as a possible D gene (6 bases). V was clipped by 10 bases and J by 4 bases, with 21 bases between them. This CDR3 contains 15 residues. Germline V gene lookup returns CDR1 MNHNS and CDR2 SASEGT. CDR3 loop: CATQTSVPSADTQYF. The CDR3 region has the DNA TGTGCCACCCAGACTAGTGTTCCTTCGGCAGATACGCAGTATTTT.

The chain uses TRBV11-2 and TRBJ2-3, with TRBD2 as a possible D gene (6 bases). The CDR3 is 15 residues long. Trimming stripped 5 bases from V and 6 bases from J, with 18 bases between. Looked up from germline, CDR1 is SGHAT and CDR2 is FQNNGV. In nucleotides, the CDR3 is TGTGCCAGCAGCGTACCTCGACTAGATGTGGATACGCAGTATTTT. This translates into CASSVPRLDVDTQYF.

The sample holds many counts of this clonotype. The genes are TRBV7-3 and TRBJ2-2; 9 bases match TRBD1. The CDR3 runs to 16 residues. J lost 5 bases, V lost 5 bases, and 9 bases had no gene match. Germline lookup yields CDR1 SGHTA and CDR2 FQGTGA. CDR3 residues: CASSQQTGGRTGELFF. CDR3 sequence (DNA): TGTGCCAGCAGCCAGCAAACAGGGGGCCGAACCGGGGAGCTGTTTTTT.

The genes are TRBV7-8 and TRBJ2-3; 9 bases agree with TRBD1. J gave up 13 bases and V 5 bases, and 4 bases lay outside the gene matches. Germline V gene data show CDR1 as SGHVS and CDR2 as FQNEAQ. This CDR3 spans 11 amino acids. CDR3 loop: CASSGTGLEYF. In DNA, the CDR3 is TGTGCCAGCAGCGGGACAGGGCTTGAGTATTTT. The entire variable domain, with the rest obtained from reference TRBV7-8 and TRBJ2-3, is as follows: GAGVSQSPRYKVAKRGQDVALRCDPISGHVSLFWYQQALGQGPEFLTYFQNEAQLDKSGLPSDRFFAERPEGSVSTLKIQRTQQEDSAVYLCASSGTGLEYFGPGTRLTVL.

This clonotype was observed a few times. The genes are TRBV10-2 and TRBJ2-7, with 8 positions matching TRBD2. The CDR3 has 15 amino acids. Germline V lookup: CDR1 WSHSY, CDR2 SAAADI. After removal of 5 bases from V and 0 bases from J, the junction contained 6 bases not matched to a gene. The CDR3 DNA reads TGCGCCAGCAGTACATCCGGGACTAGCTCCTACGAGCAGTACTTC. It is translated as CASSTSGTSSYEQYF.

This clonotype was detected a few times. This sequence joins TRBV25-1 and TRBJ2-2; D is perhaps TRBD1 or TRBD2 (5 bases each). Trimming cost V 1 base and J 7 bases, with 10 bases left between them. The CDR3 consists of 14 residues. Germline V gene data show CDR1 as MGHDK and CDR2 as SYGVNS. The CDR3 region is CASSESEGIGELFF. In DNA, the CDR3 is TGTGCCAGCAGTGAATCAGAGGGGATCGGGGAGCTGTTTTTT.

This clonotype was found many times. The CDR3 reads CSARVYRSNQETQYF. Here the CDR3 DNA reads TGCAGTGCTAGAGTGTACAGGTCGAACCAAGAGACCCAGTACTTC. The V gene is TRBV20-1, the J gene TRBJ2-5, with D perhaps matching TRBD1 (5 bases). The V gene lost 1 base and the J gene lost 0 bases, with 12 bases spanning the gap. This CDR3 region has 15 residues. Germline V lookup: CDR1 DFQATT, CDR2 SNEGSKA (reference sequence).

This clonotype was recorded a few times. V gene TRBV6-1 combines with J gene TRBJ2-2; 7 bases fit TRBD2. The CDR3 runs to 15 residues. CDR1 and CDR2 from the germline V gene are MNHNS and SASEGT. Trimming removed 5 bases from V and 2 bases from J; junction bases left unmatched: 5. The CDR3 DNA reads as TGTGCCAGCAGTCCAGAGCGGGGAAACACCGGGGAGCTGTTTTTT. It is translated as CASSPERGNTGELFF.

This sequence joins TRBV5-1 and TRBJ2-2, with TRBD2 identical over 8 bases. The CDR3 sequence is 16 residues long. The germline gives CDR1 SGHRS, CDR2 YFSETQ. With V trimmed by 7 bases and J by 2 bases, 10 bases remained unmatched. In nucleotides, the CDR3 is TGCGCCAGCTTCCCCATAGCGGGACACAACACCGGGGAGCTGTTTTTT. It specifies CASFPIAGHNTGELFF.

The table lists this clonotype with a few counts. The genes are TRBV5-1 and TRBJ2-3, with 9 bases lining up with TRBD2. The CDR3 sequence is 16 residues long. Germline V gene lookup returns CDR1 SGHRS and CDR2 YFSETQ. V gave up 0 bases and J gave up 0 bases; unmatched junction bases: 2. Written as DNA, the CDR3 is TGCGCCAGCAGCTTGGCTAGCGGGACTAGCACAGATACGCAGTATTTT. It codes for CASSLASGTSTDTQYF.

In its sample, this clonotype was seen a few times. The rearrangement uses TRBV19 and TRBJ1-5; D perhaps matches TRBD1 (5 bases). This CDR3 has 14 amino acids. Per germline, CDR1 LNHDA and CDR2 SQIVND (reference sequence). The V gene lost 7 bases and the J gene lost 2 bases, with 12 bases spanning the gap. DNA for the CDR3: TGTGCCAGTAAGCGACAGACAGGCAATCAGCCCCAGCATTTT. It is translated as CASKRQTGNQPQHF.

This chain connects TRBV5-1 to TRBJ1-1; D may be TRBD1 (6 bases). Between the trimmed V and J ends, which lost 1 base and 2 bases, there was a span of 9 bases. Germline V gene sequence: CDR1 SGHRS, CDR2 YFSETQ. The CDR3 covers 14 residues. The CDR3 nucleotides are TGCGCCAGCAGCTTGAAGGGGGATAACACTGAAGCTTTCTTT. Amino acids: CASSLKGDNTEAFF.

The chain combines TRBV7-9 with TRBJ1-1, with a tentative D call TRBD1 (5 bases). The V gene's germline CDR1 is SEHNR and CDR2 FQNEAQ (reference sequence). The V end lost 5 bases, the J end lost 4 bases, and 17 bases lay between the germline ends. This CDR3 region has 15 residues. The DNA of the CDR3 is TGTGCCAGCAGCGTGGGGTGGGGGAAAGGCACTGAAGCTTTCTTT. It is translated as CASSVGWGKGTEAFF. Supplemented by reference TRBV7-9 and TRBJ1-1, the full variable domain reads DTGVSQNPRHKITKRGQNVTFRCDPISEHNRLYWYRQTLGQGPEFLTYFQNEAQLEKSRLLSDRFSAERPKGSFSTLEIQRTEQGDSAMYLCASSVGWGKGTEAFFGQGTRLTVV.

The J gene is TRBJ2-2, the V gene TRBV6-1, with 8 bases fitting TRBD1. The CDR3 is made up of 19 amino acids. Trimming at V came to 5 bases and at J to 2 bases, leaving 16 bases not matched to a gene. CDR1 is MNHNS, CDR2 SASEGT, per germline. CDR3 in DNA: TGTGCCAGCAGTACGCACACGCTTGGGACAGGAATTAACACCGGGGAGCTGTTTTTT. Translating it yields CASSTHTLGTGINTGELFF.

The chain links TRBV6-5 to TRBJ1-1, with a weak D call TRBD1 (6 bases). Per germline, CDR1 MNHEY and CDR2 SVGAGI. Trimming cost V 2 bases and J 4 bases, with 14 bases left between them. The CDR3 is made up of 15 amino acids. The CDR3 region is CASSYGRGGTTEAFF. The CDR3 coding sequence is TGTGCCAGCAGTTACGGTAGGGGGGGGACCACTGAAGCTTTCTTT.

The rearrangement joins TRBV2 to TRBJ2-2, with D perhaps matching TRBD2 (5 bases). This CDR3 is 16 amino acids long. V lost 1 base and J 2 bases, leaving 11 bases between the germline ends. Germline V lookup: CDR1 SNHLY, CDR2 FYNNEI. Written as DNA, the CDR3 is TGTGCCAGCAGTGAAGTGGCGGGCTCAAACACCGGGGAGCTGTTTTTT. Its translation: CASSEVAGSNTGELFF.